These 24 T cell receptor beta chains were sequenced from one sample in a study of metastatic and nonmetastatic thyroid tumors. All patients were untreated before thyroid surgery. Via MiXCR, TCRdb re-called the PCR reads. This sample has 5,500 to 7,000 clones, with roughly 30% found just once. Sequences were obtained from adjacent normal tissue. These receptors were collected from a female donor with papillary thyroid cancer or a benign thyroid nodule (not recorded which). Some clones in this sample may be carry-over from other donors' samples.

J is TRBJ1-2 and V is TRBV9, with 8 bases that match TRBD1. Trimming took 3 bases from V and 3 from J; bases not matched to a gene: 7. Germline CDR1 and CDR2: SGDLS and YYNGEE. The CDR3 sequence is 15 residues long. The CDR3 loop is CASSGEGQGDYGYTF. The CDR3 coding sequence is TGTGCCAGCAGCGGGGAAGGACAGGGAGACTATGGCTACACCTTC.

In its sample, this clone is medium-sized. This sample also contains other DNA sequences that code for the same CDR3. The gene calls are TRBV20-1 and TRBJ1-1; unclear D gene. The CDR3 spans 15 residues. Deletions cut 3 bases from V and 1 base from J, with 15 bases between. Germline CDR1 reads DFQATT; CDR2 reads SNEGSKA (reference sequence). The CDR3 protein is CSASVASLGNTEAFF. The CDR3 nucleotides are TGCAGTGCTAGTGTGGCGTCCCTTGGGAACACTGAAGCTTTCTTT.

This clone was picked up many times. It may be a read error: a sequence one base away is much more abundant. The sample contains more than one DNA sequence encoding this CDR3. The chain couples TRBV7-9 to TRBJ2-7, with D possibly TRBD2 on 6 matching bases. Germline assignment: CDR1 SEHNR and CDR2 FQNEAQ (reference sequence). Trimming took off 3 bases at V and 3 bases at J, with 15 bases between the two ends. CDR3 length equals 15 residues. CDR3 DNA sequence: TGTGCCAGCAGCTTTTCCGCGGGGAGCTTCTACGAGCAGTACTTC. Amino acid sequence: CASSFSAGSFYEQYF.

The V gene is TRBV6-1, the J gene TRBJ2-5; 10 bases fit TRBD2. Germline lookup yields CDR1 MNHNS and CDR2 SASEGT. The CDR3 has 15 residues. J gave up 5 bases and V 6 bases, and 9 bases lay outside the gene matches. The CDR3 sequence is CASRGLAGVGETQYF. For the CDR3, the DNA is TGTGCCAGCAGGGGTCTAGCGGGAGTCGGGGAGACCCAGTACTTC.

This rearrangement joins TRBV5-6 to TRBJ1-2; D is ambiguous. The germline V and J ends were trimmed by 3 bases and 3 bases, with 6 bases remaining between them. The CDR3 consists of 12 residues. From germline, CDR1 is SGHDT and CDR2 YYEEEE. The DNA for the CDR3 is TGTGCCAGCAGCTACTCGGACTATGGCTACACCTTC. Translating gives CASSYSDYGYTF.

The rearrangement uses TRBV6-8 and TRBJ1-5; D gene unclear. The CDR3 extends over 14 amino acids. Germline V gives CDR1 MNHGY, CDR2 SAAAGT. The V end was cut by 6 bases, the J end by 6 bases, with 15 bases between. The CDR3 DNA reads TGTGCCAGCAGACGGGCTCCGAAGCCTCAGCCCCAGCATTTT. Protein: CASRRAPKPQPQHF.

This clone showed up just a few times. This chain connects TRBV12-3 or TRBV12-4 to TRBJ2-1; D is uncertain. The CDR3 contains 14 residues. Deletions cut 1 base from V and 6 bases from J, with 10 bases between. The CDR3 nucleotides read TGTGCCAGCAGTTTAGTTAATTTTGGCAATGAGCAGTTCTTC. Its translation: CASSLVNFGNEQFF.

Details on this clone: Distinct nucleotide sequences in the sample also encode this CDR3. This chain links TRBV6-1 with TRBJ2-2, with 8 bases fitting TRBD2. The trim removed 7 bases at V and 6 bases at J, leaving 10 bases unmatched. The CDR3 is 15 amino acids. CDR1 MNHNS and CDR2 SASEGT come from the germline V gene. This CDR3 reads CASTTSGAMAGELFF. The CDR3, as DNA: TGTGCCAGCACAACTAGCGGAGCCATGGCCGGGGAGCTGTTTTTT.

This clone was detected once. The gene calls are TRBV5-1 and TRBJ2-2, with TRBD2 matching 7 bases. Germline lookup yields CDR1 SGHRS and CDR2 YFSETQ. The CDR3 is made up of 15 amino acids. V was pared by 7 bases and J by 4 bases, with 10 bases of the junction left unmatched. CDR3 sequence reads: CASGAGLGSTGELFF. The DNA for the CDR3 is TGCGCCAGCGGAGCGGGATTGGGGAGCACCGGGGAGCTGTTTTTT.

The chain has TRBV12-3 or TRBV12-4 and TRBJ1-5; TRBD1 matches 10 bases. J was trimmed by 3 bases and V by 6 bases; bases with no gene match: 8. CDR3 length: 16 amino acids. CDR3 amino acids: CASSTSTGGVNQPQHF. CDR3 coding DNA: TGTGCCAGCAGCACCTCGACAGGGGGCGTCAATCAGCCCCAGCATTTT.

J is TRBJ2-7 and V is TRBV7-2; unclear D gene. V gave up 5 bases and J gave up 2 bases, with 16 bases separating them. This CDR3 is 15 amino acids long. The germline gives CDR1 SGHTA, CDR2 FQGNSA. The CDR3 sequence is CASSGFWVPPYEQYF. CDR3 coding DNA: TGTGCCAGCAGCGGGTTTTGGGTACCCCCCTACGAGCAGTACTTC.

The table lists this clone with a few counts. The chain recombines TRBV6-5 with TRBJ2-3; D tentatively fits TRBD1 or TRBD2 (5 bases each). Trimming took off 4 bases at V and 4 bases at J, with 24 bases between the two ends. Germline CDR1 and CDR2: MNHEY and SVGAGI. This CDR3 is built from 18 residues. CDR3 in DNA: TGTGCCAGCAGTTTCGGAATGGGGGACCAGAGCTTATCAGATACGCAGTATTTT. This translates into CASSFGMGDQSLSDTQYF.

This clone was observed a handful of times. The J gene is TRBJ2-7, the V gene TRBV28, with TRBD1 as a possible D gene (5 bases). Trimming pared 7 bases from V and 1 base from J, leaving 14 bases between. Germline V gene sequence: CDR1 MDHEN, CDR2 SYDVKM. The CDR3 is 14 residues long. The CDR3 is CASNRSGFSYEQYF. CDR3 coding DNA: TGTGCCAGCAACCGGTCAGGGTTTTCCTACGAGCAGTACTTC. Filled out from reference TRBV28 and TRBJ2-7, the complete variable domain reads DVKVTQSSRYLVKRTGEKVFLECVQDMDHENMFWYRQDPGLGLRLIYFSYDVKMKEKGDIPEGYSVSREKKERFSLILESASTNQTSMYLCASNRSGFSYEQYFGPGTRLTVT.

Notes on this clone: Other nucleotide sequences in the sample specify the same CDR3. The chain is built from TRBV11-2 and TRBJ1-3; D ambiguous. The CDR3 extends over 14 amino acids. CDR1 is SGHAT and CDR2 is FQNNGV in the germline V gene. The ends were cut back, 6 bases at V and 2 bases at J, with 11 bases in the middle. The CDR3 loop is CASRQTGAGNTIYF. In nucleotides, the CDR3 is TGTGCCAGCAGGCAGACGGGTGCTGGAAACACCATATATTTT.

This chain joins TRBV29-1 and TRBJ2-1, with a tentative D call TRBD1 (7 bases). CDR1 is SQVTM and CDR2 is ANQGSEA in the germline V gene. Trimming removed 6 bases from V and 6 bases from J, with 12 bases in between. The CDR3 has 12 residues. CDR3 protein: CSVRQGGNEQFF. The CDR3 DNA follows: TGCAGCGTGAGACAGGGAGGCAATGAGCAGTTCTTC.

There are a few counts of this clone. CDR3: CASSPGTGGARYNEQFF. The CDR3 DNA reads as TGTGCCAGCTCCCCCGGGACAGGGGGCGCCCGCTACAATGAGCAGTTCTTC. The chain links TRBV6-5 to TRBJ2-1; 12 nucleotides align to TRBD1. The CDR3 spans 17 residues. Germline loops: CDR1 MNHEY, CDR2 SVGAGI. V lost 8 bases and J lost 3; bases outside the gene matches: 11.

This clone was picked up one time. A read error may account for a junction end that differs from germline. The chain joins TRBV6-1 to TRBJ2-7; no clear D gene. There are 13 residues in the CDR3. Germline loops: CDR1 MNHNS, CDR2 SASEGT. CDR3 sequence: CASNRGSPYEHYF. For the CDR3, the DNA is TGTGCTAGCAACCGTGGCAGCCCCTACGAGCACTACTTC.

By share, this clone ranks as medium-sized. The same CDR3 can be traced to other DNA sequences in this sample. The chain uses TRBV7-9 and TRBJ2-5; D is ambiguous. Trimming cost V 1 base and J 1 base, with 1 base left between them. Looked up from germline, CDR1 is SEHNR and CDR2 is FQNEAQ (reference sequence). The CDR3 runs 12 residues. As DNA, the CDR3 is TGTGCCAGCAGCTTAGGCCAAGAGACCCAGTACTTC. Amino acid sequence: CASSLGQETQYF.

V and J are TRBV27 and TRBJ2-7, with 11 bases identical to TRBD2. This CDR3 spans 18 amino acids. Per the germline V gene, CDR1 is MNHEY and CDR2 is SMNVEV (reference sequence). V shed 5 bases and J 2 bases; nucleotides not matched to a gene: 14. The CDR3 bases are TGTGCCAGCAGTCAGGCTCAGGGGACTAGCGGAGCCCCCTACGAGCAGTACTTC. Protein product: CASSQAQGTSGAPYEQYF.

This clone appeared many times. The CDR3 here is CASSDRQMGPQHF. The CDR3 nucleotides read TGTGCCAGCAGTGATCGTCAAATGGGACCCCAGCATTTT. The rearrangement uses TRBV2 and TRBJ1-5, with D unclear. CDR3 length equals 13 residues. The V gene lost 3 bases and the J gene lost 10 bases, with 13 bases spanning the gap. Germline CDR1 and CDR2: SNHLY and FYNNEI.

This rearrangement joins TRBV6-5 to TRBJ2-1; tentatively, D is TRBD2 (5 bases). V was pared by 0 bases and J by 9 bases, with 12 bases between. Germline V gives CDR1 MNHEY, CDR2 SVGAGI. The CDR3 is 14 amino acids. DNA of the CDR3: TGTGCCAGCAGTTACTCCCCGGGGTGGGGTGAGCAGTTCTTC. The encoded protein is CASSYSPGWGEQFF.

The rearrangement links TRBV11-2 to TRBJ2-1; TRBD1 might be the D (6 bases). Per the germline V gene, CDR1 is SGHAT and CDR2 is FQNNGV. The CDR3 has 15 amino acids. With 6 bases removed from V and 8 bases from J, the gap between germline ends came to 20 bases. The chain's CDR3 is CASRPPRGQRDEQFF. CDR3 nucleotide sequence: TGTGCCAGCAGACCCCCTAGAGGACAGAGGGATGAGCAGTTCTTC.

The chain is built from TRBV7-4 and TRBJ2-7, with D perhaps TRBD1 (6 bases). This CDR3 is 13 amino acids long. V lost 3 bases and J 2 bases, leaving 8 bases between the germline ends. CDR1 and CDR2 (germline): SGHVT, SQSDAQ. This CDR3 is CASSLDRTYEQYF. CDR3 coding DNA: TGTGCCAGCAGCTTGGACAGAACCTACGAGCAGTACTTC.

This clone is medium-sized (0.01 to 0.1%) in the sample. The chain combines TRBV4-1 with TRBJ2-1; D is possibly TRBD1 (5 bases). The CDR3 consists of 16 residues. Germline lookup yields CDR1 MGHRA and CDR2 YSYEKL. V dropped 1 base and J dropped 7 bases, with 17 bases sitting between them. As DNA, the CDR3 is TGCGCCAGCAGCCAAGTTCTGGGGCAGGAGAGAAATGAGCAGTTCTTC. Its translation: CASSQVLGQERNEQFF.